These 18 T cell receptor beta chains came from one sample sequenced in a study of shared clonotypes between healthy human individuals. Produced via immunoSEQ multiplex PCR; TCRdb's table is partial and in-frame only. This sample carries around 2.5 million clones, over 85% of them seen once, and the ten largest clones take approximately 0.37%. The specimen sequenced was naive CD4+ T cells from PBMCs. The subset here: CD45RA+ positively selected. Receptor source: a man aged 18 to 30 in good health. Some clones in this sample may be carry-over from other donors' samples.

The rearrangement joins TRBV28 to TRBJ2-1; 13 nucleotides agree with TRBD2. The germline gives CDR1 MDHEN, CDR2 SYDVKM. The CDR3 sequence is 15 residues long. V lost 4 bases, J lost 6 bases, and 3 bases stayed unmatched. The CDR3 bases are TGTGCCAGCAGTTCCGGGACTAGCGGGATCAATGAGCAGTTCTTC. Protein: CASSSGTSGINEQFF.

The chain links TRBV7-9 to TRBJ2-1; TRBD1 agrees at 12 bases. The V gene's germline CDR1 is SEHNR and CDR2 FQNEAQ (reference sequence). The trim removed 3 bases at V and 6 bases at J, leaving 3 bases unmatched. The CDR3 covers 15 residues. CDR3 sequence reads: CASSFGTGGVNEQFF. The CDR3 DNA reads as TGTGCCAGCAGCTTTGGGACAGGGGGCGTCAATGAGCAGTTCTTC.

Of note for this clone: Other DNA sequences from this sample encode an identical CDR3 as well. The rearrangement uses TRBV5-4 and TRBJ2-3; TRBD1 matches at 8 bases. Trimming cost V 1 base and J 5 bases; bases outside gene matches: 3. Germline V gives CDR1 SGHNT, CDR2 YYREEE (reference sequence). The CDR3 runs to 14 residues. The CDR3 coding sequence is TGTGCCAGCAGCTTGCAGGGGGCTGGAGATACGCAGTATTTT. It specifies CASSLQGAGDTQYF.

The V gene is TRBV4-1, the J gene TRBJ2-1; D remains ambiguous. V lost 1 base and J 2 bases, leaving 15 bases between the germline ends. Germline-derived CDR1 and CDR2 are MGHRA and YSYEKL. This CDR3 is built from 17 residues. The CDR3 DNA reads as TGCGCCAGCAGCCAAGGGGTCTTCTACCTAACCTACAATGAGCAGTTCTTC. Protein: CASSQGVFYLTYNEQFF.

Notes on this clone: The sample carries other DNA sequences with the same CDR3. The rearrangement uses TRBV28 and TRBJ1-5, with a tentative D call TRBD1 (5 bases). Germline values: CDR1 MDHEN, CDR2 SYDVKM. The V end was cut by 9 bases, the J end by 2 bases, with 14 bases between. There are 14 residues in the CDR3. CDR3 loop: CASSAGGGNQPQHF. CDR3 in DNA: TGTGCCAGTAGCGCCGGGGGTGGCAATCAGCCCCAGCATTTT.

This chain uses TRBV7-9 with TRBJ1-4; D gene ambiguous. This CDR3 has 15 residues. Germline V gene sequence: CDR1 SEHNR, CDR2 FQNEAQ (reference sequence). The V gene lost 5 bases and the J gene lost 8 bases, with 18 bases spanning the gap. The chain's CDR3 is CASSPTGSQREKLFF. The CDR3 bases are TGTGCCAGCAGCCCGACCGGGAGCCAACGGGAAAAACTGTTTTTT.

This sequence joins TRBV7-2 and TRBJ2-1, with unresolved D. The CDR3 totals 14 residues. CDR1 and CDR2 from the germline V gene are SGHTA and FQGNSA. With 0 bases removed from V and 2 bases from J, the gap between germline ends came to 5 bases. The CDR3 loop is CASSLAAAYNEQFF. CDR3 DNA: TGTGCCAGCAGCTTAGCAGCAGCCTACAATGAGCAGTTCTTC.

The rearrangement links TRBV2 to TRBJ1-1, with D uncertain. The CDR3 consists of 16 residues. In germline, CDR1 is SNHLY, CDR2 FYNNEI. V lost 3 bases and J 3 bases, leaving 17 bases between the germline ends. This CDR3 is CASSEFGYPDYTEAFF. The CDR3 DNA reads TGTGCCAGCAGTGAGTTCGGATACCCAGATTACACTGAAGCTTTCTTT.

In nucleotides, the CDR3 is TGTGCCAGCTCACCACCGGTTGAGTCGCGTGGCTACACCTTC. Translation: CASSPPVESRGYTF. This chain uses TRBV18 with TRBJ1-2; D gene uncertain. The CDR3 is 14 residues long. The V end lost 0 bases, the J end lost 7 bases, and 12 bases lay between the germline ends. Germline CDR1 is KGHSH and CDR2 is LQKENI.

This clone was seen a single time. V is TRBV28 and J is TRBJ2-1, with a tentative D call TRBD1 (6 bases). This CDR3 has 14 amino acids. The ends were cut back, 1 base at V and 6 bases at J, with 10 bases in the middle. Germline CDR1 reads MDHEN; CDR2 reads SYDVKM. The CDR3 DNA is TGTGCCAGCAGTTTATTTCGGGACACCAATGAGCAGTTCTTC. This translates into CASSLFRDTNEQFF.

The chain has TRBV9 and TRBJ2-3; no definite D call. V was clipped by 3 bases and J by 1 base, with 6 bases between them. Per germline, CDR1 SGDLS and CDR2 YYNGEE. This CDR3 comprises 13 residues. CDR3 region: CASSGLGTDTQYF. CDR3 coding DNA: TGTGCCAGCAGCGGGTTAGGCACAGATACGCAGTATTTT.

This sequence joins TRBV5-1 and TRBJ1-4; 7 nucleotides agree with TRBD1. Germline V CDR1 and CDR2: SGHRS, YFSETQ. V shed 5 bases, J shed 6 bases, and the junction held 13 bases outside the gene matches. The CDR3 contains 16 residues. The CDR3 reads CASSSRGRTADEKLFF. The CDR3 DNA reads as TGCGCCAGCAGTTCCAGGGGGAGAACGGCCGATGAAAAACTGTTTTTT.

The gene calls are TRBV7-3 and TRBJ2-3, with TRBD2 as a possible D gene (6 bases). From germline, CDR1 is SGHTA and CDR2 FQGTGA. The CDR3 spans 18 residues. Trimming cost V 5 bases and J 4 bases, with 25 bases left between them. CDR3 protein: CASSLLGRLAPRSDTQYF. The CDR3 DNA sequence: TGTGCCAGCAGCCTCCTCGGGCGTCTAGCGCCTCGGTCAGATACGCAGTATTTT.

In DNA form, the CDR3 reads TGTGCCAGCAGCTTTTTCAGCCATAGCAATCAGCCCCAGCATTTT. Translating gives CASSFFSHSNQPQHF. The genes are TRBV5-6 and TRBJ1-5; D not resolved. From germline, CDR1 is SGHDT and CDR2 YYEEEE. CDR3 length equals 15 residues. Trimming cost V 2 bases and J 0 bases, with 9 bases left between them. Complete variable domain (other parts from reference TRBV5-6 and TRBJ1-5): DAGVTQSPTHLIKTRGQQVTLRCSPKSGHDTVSWYQQALGQGPQFIFQYYEEEERQRGNFPDRFSGHQFPNYSSELNVNALLLGDSALYLCASSFFSHSNQPQHFGDGTRLSIL.

The chain's CDR3 is CASSGGTGGSKNIQYF. The DNA of the CDR3 is TGTGCCAGTAGTGGCGGGACAGGGGGATCCAAAAACATTCAGTACTTC. The chain uses TRBV19 and TRBJ2-4; 11 positions match TRBD1. Germline V gene lookup returns CDR1 LNHDA and CDR2 SQIVND (reference sequence). The CDR3 extends over 16 amino acids. V lost 5 bases to trimming and J lost 2 bases; unmatched junction nucleotides: 5.

The chain joins TRBV29-1 to TRBJ2-1; TRBD1 is a possible D gene (6 bases). V was shortened by 7 bases and J by 1 base, with 8 bases between the two germline ends. The CDR3 is 12 residues long. Germline assignment: CDR1 SQVTM and CDR2 ANQGSEA. CDR3 coding DNA: TGCAGCGCTGGACAGTCCTACAATGAGCAGTTCTTC. Translated, it gives CSAGQSYNEQFF.

The chain is built from TRBV28 and TRBJ1-5; 12 positions agree with TRBD1. The germline CDR1 and CDR2 sequences are MDHEN and SYDVKM. The CDR3 has 18 residues. J was trimmed by 5 bases and V by 8 bases; bases with no gene match: 16. DNA for the CDR3: TGTGCCAGCCACGGGACAGGGGGCTTCCTAAGTCTTTATCAGCCCCAGCATTTT. Residues: CASHGTGGFLSLYQPQHF. The full variable domain, completed using reference TRBV28 and TRBJ1-5, is DVKVTQSSRYLVKRTGEKVFLECVQDMDHENMFWYRQDPGLGLRLIYFSYDVKMKEKGDIPEGYSVSREKKERFSLILESASTNQTSMYLCASHGTGGFLSLYQPQHFGDGTRLSIL.

With respect to this clone: The identical CDR3 is also encoded by other nucleotide sequences in the sample. The chain couples TRBV5-4 to TRBJ2-7; D tentatively fits TRBD1 or TRBD2 (5 bases each). V gave up 3 bases and J gave up 2 bases, with 12 bases separating them. The germline V gene has CDR1 SGHNT and CDR2 YYREEE (reference sequence). CDR3 length equals 14 residues. CDR3 bases: TGTGCCAGCAGCTCCGGGACGGGTCCCTACGAGCAGTACTTC. It is translated as CASSSGTGPYEQYF.